The 17 T cell receptor beta chains below come from one sample, sequenced in a study of post-analysis software for immune sequencing data. Whole-study findings and limits: Five TRBV segments, including TRBV5-6, TRBV5-1 and TRBV20-1, were more frequent in patients than controls.

Unique molecular identifiers were present in the TCR beta cDNA libraries. Using its own MiXCR run on the PCR reads, TCRdb lists one record per CDR3 protein. The sample comprises approximately 360,000 distinct CDR3 sequences, 30% to 45% of which are singletons, and 10% to 15% rests with the top ten. No antigen has been identified for these receptors. The sequencing input was blood. These receptor sequences come from a girl aged 5-17 years with multiple sclerosis.

V and J are TRBV7-2 and TRBJ2-1; 15 bases fit TRBD2. Germline assignment: CDR1 SGHTA and CDR2 FQGNSA. The CDR3 runs to 16 residues. Unmatched junction bases numbered 5, after V lost 3 bases and J lost 8 bases. The DNA of the CDR3 is TGTGCCAGCAGCTTCGGACTAGCGGGGGGGCCCCATGAGCAGTTCTTC. Translating it yields CASSFGLAGGPHEQFF.

The DNA of the CDR3 is TGTGCCAGCAGGGGGGGGACTAGCGGGGGCACAGATACGCAGTATTTT. This gives the protein CASRGGTSGGTDTQYF. The chain has TRBV28 and TRBJ2-3; 13 bases fit TRBD2. In germline, CDR1 is MDHEN, CDR2 SYDVKM. Trimming removed 6 bases from V and 1 base from J; junction bases left unmatched: 4. This CDR3 has 16 residues. Full variable domain (rest looked up from reference TRBV28 and TRBJ2-3): DVKVTQSSRYLVKRTGEKVFLECVQDMDHENMFWYRQDPGLGLRLIYFSYDVKMKEKGDIPEGYSVSREKKERFSLILESASTNQTSMYLCASRGGTSGGTDTQYFGPGTRLTVL.

This clonotype turned up a few times. The CDR3 protein is CASSLGLGRRSDEKLFF. In DNA, the CDR3 is TGTGCCAGCAGCTTAGGTCTTGGCAGAAGGAGTGACGAAAAACTGTTTTTT. The chain uses TRBV11-2 and TRBJ1-4, with D uncertain. Germline loops: CDR1 SGHAT, CDR2 FQNNGV. Trimming stripped 1 base from V and 8 bases from J, with 20 bases between. The CDR3 consists of 17 residues.

Only a few counts were recorded for this clonotype. This chain links TRBV29-1 with TRBJ2-7; D possibly uses TRBD1 or TRBD2 (5 bases each). Germline assignment: CDR1 SQVTM and CDR2 ANQGSEA. This CDR3 is 14 amino acids long. V was cut by 0 bases and J by 5 bases, with 14 bases left in between. The CDR3 DNA follows: TGCAGCGTTGAAGATCTGGGACGGGCCCACGAGCAGTACTTC. Amino acids: CSVEDLGRAHEQYF.

The chain is built from TRBV9 and TRBJ2-7, with TRBD2 matching over 12 bases. The CDR3 is 15 residues long. Germline trimming cut 3 bases from V and 3 bases from J; bases unmatched to any gene: 4. Germline values: CDR1 SGDLS, CDR2 YYNGEE. The CDR3 spells CASSEGLAGVYEQYF. In DNA, the CDR3 is TGTGCCAGCAGCGAGGGACTAGCGGGTGTCTACGAGCAGTACTTC.

This clonotype has a handful of counts. The V and J genes are TRBV27 and TRBJ1-1; 8 positions match TRBD1. CDR3 length: 13 residues. V shed 8 bases, J shed 1 base, and the junction held 3 bases outside the gene matches. Germline lookup yields CDR1 MNHEY and CDR2 SMNVEV (reference sequence). The CDR3 coding sequence is TGTGCCAGCTTCGGACAGGGGAACACTGAAGCTTTCTTT. This translates into CASFGQGNTEAFF.

In its sample, this clonotype was seen a few times. This chain connects TRBV5-8 to TRBJ1-5; 9 positions match TRBD1. The CDR3 has 16 amino acids. From germline, CDR1 is SGHTS and CDR2 YDEGEE. After removal of 0 bases from V and 9 bases from J, the junction contained 10 bases not matched to a gene. The CDR3 region has the DNA TGTGCCAGCAGCTTGGCCCCGGGACAGGGCAGTAGGCCCCAGCATTTT. As protein: CASSLAPGQGSRPQHF. Full variable domain (rest looked up from reference TRBV5-8 and TRBJ1-5): EAGVTQSPTHLIKTRGQQATLRCSPISGHTSVYWYQQALGLGLQFLLWYDEGEERNRGNFPPRFSGRQFPNYSSELNVNALELEDSALYLCASSLAPGQGSRPQHFGDGTRLSIL.

This clonotype turned up a few times. The chain uses TRBV7-9 and TRBJ2-6; D is possibly TRBD2 (7 bases). V was pared by 5 bases and J by 0 bases, with 14 bases between. The CDR3 contains 17 residues. Germline CDR1 is SEHNR and CDR2 is FQNEAQ (reference sequence). The CDR3 DNA reads as TGTGCCAGCAGCCCCGTAGGGGGGGACTCTGGGGCCAACGTCCTGACTTTC. Translating it yields CASSPVGGDSGANVLTF.

In DNA, the CDR3 is TGTGCCAGCAAAGTAGCGGAGGGGGCCTACGAGCAGTACTTC. Protein product: CASKVAEGAYEQYF. This sequence joins TRBV6-5 and TRBJ2-7; D possibly uses TRBD1 or TRBD2 (6 bases each). V lost 7 bases, J lost 2 bases, and 15 bases lay in between. This CDR3 has 14 residues. Germline-derived CDR1 and CDR2 are MNHEY and SVGAGI.

The V call is TRBV29-1, the J call TRBJ1-2; no definite D call. Trimming cost V 5 bases and J 3 bases, with 7 bases left between them. Germline V gene data show CDR1 as SQVTM and CDR2 as ANQGSEA. The CDR3 consists of 11 residues. CDR3 sequence reads: CSVLGYYGYTF. The CDR3 nucleotides are TGCAGCGTTCTTGGTTACTATGGCTACACCTTC.

A remark on this clonotype: A junction end diverges from the germline sequence, so it may reflect a read error. This chain's CDR3 is CASSSTPPGAGETQYF. CDR3 nucleotides: TGCGCCAGCAGCTCCACCCCTCCTGGGGCTGGGGAGACCCAGTACTTC. This sequence joins TRBV11-2 and TRBJ2-5; the D gene is possibly TRBD1 (5 bases). From germline, CDR1 is SGHAT and CDR2 FQNNGV. The CDR3 covers 16 residues.

This clonotype has only a few counts. This chain uses TRBV10-3 with TRBJ1-2; no firm D call. The CDR3 is 15 amino acids. The V end was cut by 3 bases, the J end by 8 bases, with 19 bases between. CDR1 and CDR2 from the germline V gene are ENHRY and SYGVKD. In nucleotides, the CDR3 is TGTGCCATCAGTGATGATCCCCAAATCGGACGGGGCTACACCTTC. Its translation: CAISDDPQIGRGYTF.

This rearrangement joins TRBV2 to TRBJ2-3; 7 bases align to TRBD1. The germline V gene encodes CDR1 SNHLY and CDR2 FYNNEI. The V segment lost 5 bases and the J segment 3 bases; nucleotides outside the gene matches: 8. CDR3 length: 15 amino acids. CDR3 residues: CASSPDRTLTDTQYF. In DNA, the CDR3 is TGTGCCAGCAGTCCGGACAGGACCCTTACAGATACGCAGTATTTT.

This chain joins TRBV19 and TRBJ2-1; perhaps D is TRBD1 or TRBD2 (5 bases each). From germline, CDR1 is LNHDA and CDR2 SQIVND (reference sequence). This CDR3 has 13 residues. Trimming removed 4 bases at V and 4 bases at J, with 8 bases between. CDR3 in amino acids: CASSTGRYNEQFF. In nucleotides, the CDR3 is TGTGCCAGTAGTACGGGACGATACAATGAGCAGTTCTTC. Full variable domain (outside the CDR3, taken from reference TRBV19 and TRBJ2-1): DGGITQSPKYLFRKEGQNVTLSCEQNLNHDAMYWYRQDPGQGLRLIYYSQIVNDFQKGDIAEGYSVSREKKESFPLTVTSAQKNPTAFYLCASSTGRYNEQFFGPGTRLTVL.

The rearrangement links TRBV6-5 to TRBJ1-5; perhaps TRBD1 as D (6 bases). Germline V CDR1 and CDR2: MNHEY, SVGAGI. Trimming took off 0 bases at V and 7 bases at J, with 7 bases between the two ends. The CDR3 is 13 amino acids. CDR3 sequence (DNA): TGTGCCAGCAGTTACTCGAGGGGGCAGCCCCAGCATTTT. Its translation: CASSYSRGQPQHF.

The V and J genes are TRBV12-3 or TRBV12-4 and TRBJ1-1; D remains unclear. This CDR3 is 15 amino acids long. V was pared by 7 bases and J by 1 base, with 16 bases between. The CDR3 sequence is CASTLRTSGNTEAFF. CDR3 bases: TGTGCCAGCACCCTGAGGACTTCTGGGAACACTGAAGCTTTCTTT.

The chain carries TRBV6-5 and TRBJ1-4, with unresolved D. CDR1 is MNHEY and CDR2 is SVGAGI in the germline V gene. V was cut by 5 bases and J by 4 bases, with 5 bases left in between. CDR3 size: 12 residues. CDR3 sequence reads: CASSPSNEKLFF. The CDR3 DNA reads TGTGCCAGCAGTCCCAGTAATGAAAAACTGTTTTTT.